This TCR beta chain comes out of a study of regulatory T cells in long-lasting Graves disease. Across the whole study: Over-5-year antithyroid drug use with positive TSH receptor antibodies defined persistent Graves' disease in the study.

Germline V CDR1 and CDR2: SGHAT, FQNNGV. The CDR3 sequence is 14 residues long. Trimming pared 3 bases from V and 5 bases from J, leaving 13 bases between. Regarding time point: persistent/refractory GD, antithyroid drugs over 5 years with positive TRAb. The TCR library was made from RNA that had been extracted from PBMCs in TRIzol. According to the study, TCR beta libraries were built with iRepertoire HTBI primers and CDR3-region Arm-PCR. TCRdb re-analysed the multiplex PCR reads in MiXCR, keeping a single row per CDR3 protein. This sample has around 500,000 distinct CDR3 sequences, with roughly 20% found just once. Study findings and constraints: Persistent disease preferred TRBV28, TRBJ1-2 and TRBJ2-5; new disease, TRBV20-1 and TRBJ2-1. Sample size was small, which may have lowered accuracy. Relative to newly diagnosed Graves' patients, persistent ones had lower TCR diversity.

This clonotype was counted at least ten times. Its antigen remains unidentified. The TCR originated in a female donor with Graves disease. The rearrangement links TRBV11-2 to TRBJ1-2; maybe TRBD1 (5 bases). Sequencing used peripheral blood mononuclear cells (PBMCs), obtained when the disease was refractory, from a patient treated with antithyroid drugs. The CDR3 bases are TGTGCCAGCAGCTTTGGCGGGGCGGGTTATGGCTACACCTTC. It translates to CASSFGGAGYGYTF.